This T cell receptor beta chain was sequenced during a study of response to subunit inactivated influenza vaccine. In TCRdb, the RT-PCR reads were re-called with MiXCR into one record per CDR3 protein. The repertoire holds 450,000 to 550,000 distinct CDR3 sequences, with about 25% as singletons. This clonotype has at least ten counts. The receptor was derived from a man aged 45 to 65 who received an inactivated influenza vaccine. The sample in question was CD4+ T cells sorted from PBMCs, obtained about 5 days after vaccination.

The CDR3: CASSSGQGYQPQHF. Written as DNA, the CDR3 is TGTGCCAGCAGTTCCGGACAGGGCTACCAGCCCCAGCATTTT. The rearrangement links TRBV12-3 or TRBV12-4 to TRBJ1-5; 8 nucleotides agree with TRBD1. V lost 4 bases, J lost 7 bases, and 6 bases stayed unmatched. The CDR3 runs 14 residues.